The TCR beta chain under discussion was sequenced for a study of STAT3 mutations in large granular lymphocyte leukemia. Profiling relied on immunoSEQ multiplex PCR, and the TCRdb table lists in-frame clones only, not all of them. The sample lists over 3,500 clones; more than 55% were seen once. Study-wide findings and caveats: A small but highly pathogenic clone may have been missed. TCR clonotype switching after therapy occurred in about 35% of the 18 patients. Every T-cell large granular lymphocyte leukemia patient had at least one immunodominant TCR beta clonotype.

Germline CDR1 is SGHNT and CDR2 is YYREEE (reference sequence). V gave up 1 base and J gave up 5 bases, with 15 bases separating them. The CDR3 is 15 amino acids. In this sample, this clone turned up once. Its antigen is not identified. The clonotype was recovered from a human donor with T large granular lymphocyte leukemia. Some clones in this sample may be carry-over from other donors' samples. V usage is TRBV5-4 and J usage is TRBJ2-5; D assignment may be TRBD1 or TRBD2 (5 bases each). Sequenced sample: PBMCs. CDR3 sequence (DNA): TGTGCCAGCAGCTTGTACCGGGACCGTCGGGAGACCCAGTACTTC. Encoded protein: CASSLYRDRRETQYF.